This TCR beta chain is drawn from a study of blood T cell repertoires in COVID-19. Study background: COVID-19 samples, acute and convalescent, were from the United States, Italy and Spain. From T cells, B-cell-depleted T cells, or PBMCs came the material, which was cDNA or gDNA.

V gave up 6 bases and J gave up 11 bases; unmatched junction bases: 16. The CDR3 totals 15 residues. Germline V gives CDR1 LNHDA, CDR2 SQIVND (reference sequence). Under the authors' procedure: Reference gene primer amplification gave nucleated cell count estimates. The protocol was immunoSEQ multiplex PCR, while the TCRdb copy is restricted to in-frame clones and leaves out a portion. V, J and clone size are taken as reported in that table, and D and trimming were inferred from the DNA itself. The sample lists about 75,000 clones, roughly 86% occurring once. The material sequenced was peripheral blood. The chain is built from TRBV19 and TRBJ1-1; TRBD1 matches 9 bases. This receptor was taken from a woman aged 50 to 65 with acute or convalescent COVID-19. The CDR3 here is CASRRDSRDREGAFF. Here the CDR3 DNA reads TGTGCCAGTAGGCGCGACTCCCGGGACAGGGAGGGGGCTTTCTTT.